These 14 T cell receptor beta chains were all obtained from the same sample, sequenced in a study of blood T cell repertoires in COVID-19. Clones were sequenced by immunoSEQ multiplex PCR, and TCRdb holds only the in-frame ones, with some missing. The sample lists about 83,000 clones, approximately 86% occurring once. Sequences were obtained from peripheral blood. These receptors came from a woman aged 45-60 years with active or convalescent COVID-19.

The chain combines TRBV7-2 with TRBJ1-2; D is undetermined. Germline CDR1 reads SGHTA; CDR2 reads FQGNSA. Trimming took off 5 bases at V and 4 bases at J, with 8 bases between the two ends. The CDR3 extends over 12 amino acids. The CDR3 sequence: CASSPQAYGYTF. In DNA form, the CDR3 reads TGTGCCAGCAGCCCCCAGGCCTATGGCTACACCTTC.

The chain uses TRBV6-4 and TRBJ1-2; the D is unclear. This CDR3 has 13 amino acids. The V end was cut by 4 bases, the J end by 4 bases, with 10 bases between. CDR1 and CDR2 from the germline V gene are MRHNA and SNTAGT. This chain's CDR3 is CASSVEEGYGYTF. CDR3 sequence (DNA): TGTGCCAGCAGTGTGGAGGAGGGCTATGGCTACACCTTC.

The V and J genes are TRBV15 and TRBJ2-6; D is possibly TRBD1 (5 bases). The CDR3 loop spans 16 amino acids. The V gene's germline CDR1 is LNHNV and CDR2 YYDKDF (reference sequence). V was cut by 0 bases and J by 0 bases, with 6 bases left in between. CDR3 sequence: CATSREGDSGANVLTF. The CDR3 DNA reads TGTGCCACCAGCAGAGAAGGGGACTCTGGGGCCAACGTCCTGACTTTC.

The J gene is TRBJ1-4, the V gene TRBV25-1, with TRBD1 matching 8 bases. V lost 6 bases, J lost 7 bases, and 4 bases stayed unmatched. CDR1 is MGHDK, CDR2 SYGVNS, per germline. The CDR3 extends over 13 amino acids. Written as DNA, the CDR3 is TGTGCCAGCAGCGGGACAGGCTCTGAAAAACTGTTTTTT. Translation: CASSGTGSEKLFF.

The chain employs TRBV6-5 and TRBJ1-1; the D is unclear. This CDR3 is built from 12 residues. With 6 bases removed from V and 0 bases from J, the gap between germline ends came to 5 bases. CDR1 and CDR2 from the germline V gene are MNHEY and SVGAGI. As DNA, the CDR3 is TGTGCCAGCAGCGTAATGAACACTGAAGCTTTCTTT. This encodes CASSVMNTEAFF.

V and J are TRBV6-5 and TRBJ1-4; TRBD1 matches at 9 bases. The germline gives CDR1 MNHEY, CDR2 SVGAGI. There are 15 residues in the CDR3. V trimming: 6 bases; J trimming: 5 bases; junction bases outside the gene matches: 7. CDR3 residues: CASSLDRGGNEKLFF. CDR3 sequence (DNA): TGTGCCAGCAGCCTCGACAGGGGGGGGAATGAAAAACTGTTTTTT.

The chain combines TRBV18 with TRBJ1-2; TRBD1 matches at 7 bases. Germline V gives CDR1 KGHSH, CDR2 LQKENI. J was trimmed by 7 bases and V by 2 bases; bases with no gene match: 7. The CDR3 contains 14 residues. The chain's CDR3 is CASSPNQGDGGYTF. The CDR3, as DNA: TGTGCCAGCTCACCAAACCAGGGGGATGGTGGCTACACCTTC.

The chain is built from TRBV24-1 and TRBJ1-1, with 7 bases identical to TRBD1. The CDR3 totals 13 residues. Per the germline V gene, CDR1 is KGHDR and CDR2 is SFDVKD. Trimming took 2 bases from V and 11 from J; bases not matched to a gene: 7. CDR3 residues: CATSDSWTGKAFF. The CDR3 coding sequence is TGTGCCACCAGTGATTCCTGGACAGGCAAGGCTTTCTTT.

This clone appeared a few times. The chain joins TRBV7-8 to TRBJ1-5, with TRBD1 matching 8 bases. This CDR3 is 15 amino acids long. V lost 5 bases, J lost 3 bases, and 6 bases stayed unmatched. Germline V gene data show CDR1 as SGHVS and CDR2 as FQNEAQ. CDR3 residues: CASSPRTGNNQPQHF. CDR3 in DNA: TGTGCCAGCAGCCCCCGGACAGGGAACAATCAGCCCCAGCATTTT.

The chain carries TRBV18 and TRBJ2-7; tentatively, D is TRBD1 (5 bases). Germline-derived CDR1 and CDR2 are KGHSH and LQKENI. The CDR3 runs to 15 residues. The V gene lost 0 bases and the J gene lost 2 bases, with 11 bases spanning the gap. The DNA of the CDR3 is TGTGCCAGCTCACCACCCCTCGCAGGGACCTACGAGCAGTACTTC. As protein: CASSPPLAGTYEQYF.

The J gene is TRBJ2-7, the V gene TRBV6-5, with TRBD2 matching 12 bases. Per germline, CDR1 MNHEY and CDR2 SVGAGI. V was pared by 6 bases and J by 1 base, with 4 bases of the junction left unmatched. The CDR3 covers 15 residues. DNA of the CDR3: TGTGCCAGCAGCGCTCTAGCGGGGGGGTCCTACGAGCAGTACTTC. The encoded protein is CASSALAGGSYEQYF.

This sequence joins TRBV13 and TRBJ2-7; 8 bases line up with TRBD1. CDR1 is PRHDT and CDR2 is FYEKMQ in the germline V gene (reference sequence). The CDR3 length is 14 residues. The V and J ends lost 5 bases and 0 bases, in that order; junction bases with no gene match: 3. The CDR3 DNA sequence: TGTGCCAGCAGCAGACAGGGGCACTCCTACGAGCAGTACTTC. Its protein is CASSRQGHSYEQYF. Looking up the rest from reference TRBV13 and TRBJ2-7 gives the full variable domain: AAGVIQSPRHLIKEKRETATLKCYPIPRHDTVYWYQQGPGQDPQFLISFYEKMQSDKGSIPDRFSAQQFSDYHSELNMSSLELGDSALYFCASSRQGHSYEQYFGPGTRLTVT.

The chain couples TRBV6-5 to TRBJ2-2; D not certain. Between the trimmed V and J ends, which lost 7 bases and 3 bases, there was a span of 9 bases. The length of the CDR3 is 13 residues. CDR1 is MNHEY and CDR2 is SVGAGI in the germline V gene. CDR3 sequence: CASTEWYTGELFF. CDR3 in DNA: TGTGCCAGCACCGAGTGGTACACCGGGGAGCTGTTTTTT.

This clone has only one observation. J is TRBJ2-5 and V is TRBV9, with D tentatively TRBD1 (6 bases). CDR3 length equals 15 residues. Trimming left V 3 bases short and J 2 bases short, with 14 bases between. Germline assignment: CDR1 SGDLS and CDR2 YYNGEE. The CDR3 protein is CASSAQGSGQETQYF. In nucleotides, the CDR3 is TGTGCCAGCAGCGCCCAGGGGAGCGGACAAGAGACCCAGTACTTC.